One T cell receptor (beta chain) is described in this entry. This CDR3 contains 11 residues. Trimming removed 3 bases at V and 4 bases at J, with 6 bases between. Germline CDR1 and CDR2: SQVTM and ANQGSEA. The data were obtained in a study of Graves' ophthalmopathy and Graves' hyperthyroidism. Amplification of the TCR beta CDR3 regions used RNA transcripts (as template). Second-round multiplex PCR followed a first-round RT-PCR using HTBI primers. TCRdb independently ran MiXCR on the multiplex PCR reads; one entry per CDR3 protein. The sample yields more than 550,000 distinct CDR3 sequences, under 50% seen once.

V gene TRBV29-1 combines with J gene TRBJ1-2; no firm D call. The sequence was obtained from an adult man with Graves' ophthalmopathy. Sample: peripheral blood. In nucleotides, the CDR3 is TGCAGCGTTGATAGGGCCTATGGCTACACCTTC. This codes for CSVDRAYGYTF.